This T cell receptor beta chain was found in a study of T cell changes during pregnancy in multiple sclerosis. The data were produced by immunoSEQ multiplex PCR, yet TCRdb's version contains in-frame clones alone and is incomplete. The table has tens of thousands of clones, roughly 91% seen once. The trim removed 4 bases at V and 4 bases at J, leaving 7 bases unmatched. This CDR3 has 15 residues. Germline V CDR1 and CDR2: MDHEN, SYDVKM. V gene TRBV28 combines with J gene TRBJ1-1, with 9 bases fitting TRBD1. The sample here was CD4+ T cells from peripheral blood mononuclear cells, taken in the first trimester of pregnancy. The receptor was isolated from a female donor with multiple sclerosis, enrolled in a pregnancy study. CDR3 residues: CASSSTGTGPTEAFF. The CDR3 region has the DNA TGTGCCAGCAGTTCAACCGGGACAGGGCCCACTGAAGCTTTCTTT.